The T cell receptor beta chain described here comes from a study of blood T cell repertoires in COVID-19. Across the study: T cells, B-cell-depleted T cells, or PBMCs supplied cDNA or gDNA.

CDR1 and CDR2 (germline): SGHRS, YFSETQ. Trimming stripped 0 bases from V and 6 bases from J, with 10 bases between. The CDR3 is 13 residues long. Generated by immunoSEQ multiplex PCR, the TCRdb table keeps only in-frame clones and is missing some. The sample consists of some 290,000 clones, nearly 90% of them appearing once. This chain connects TRBV5-1 to TRBJ2-7; no clear D gene. This TCR was recovered from a middle-aged woman with COVID-19, enrolled during active disease. The sample comprised peripheral blood. CDR3 residues: CASSLDRFGEQYF. The CDR3 DNA reads as TGCGCCAGCAGCTTGGATCGGTTCGGCGAGCAGTACTTC.